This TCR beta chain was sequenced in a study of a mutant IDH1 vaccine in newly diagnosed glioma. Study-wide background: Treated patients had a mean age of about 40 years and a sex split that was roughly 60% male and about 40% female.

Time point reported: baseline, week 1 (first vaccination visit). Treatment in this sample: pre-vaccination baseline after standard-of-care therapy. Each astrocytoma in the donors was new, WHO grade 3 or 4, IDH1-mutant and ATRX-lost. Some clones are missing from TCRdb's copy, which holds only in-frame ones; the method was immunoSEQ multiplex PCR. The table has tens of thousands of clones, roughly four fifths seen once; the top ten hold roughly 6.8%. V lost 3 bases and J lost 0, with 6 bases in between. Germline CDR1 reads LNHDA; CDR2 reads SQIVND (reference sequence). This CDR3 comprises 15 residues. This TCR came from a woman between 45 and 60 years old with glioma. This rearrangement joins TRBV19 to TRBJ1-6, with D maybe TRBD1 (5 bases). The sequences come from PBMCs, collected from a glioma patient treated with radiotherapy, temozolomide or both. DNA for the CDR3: TGTGCCAGTAGTATCGACAGCTCCTATAATTCACCCCTCCACTTT. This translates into CASSIDSSYNSPLHF.